Reported below is one T cell receptor (beta chain). Naivety among CD8 cells was defined by CD45RO negativity and positive CCR7 selection, thereby excluding terminally differentiated effector memory CD45RA+ cells. Nashville, Tennessee was home to all donors, who were Caucasian adults. The sample belongs to a study of shared clonotypes between healthy human individuals. As for the study in general: Used for every donor were three CD4 naive, three CD4 memory, two CD8 naive and one CD8 memory plate.

Some clones are missing from TCRdb's copy, which holds only in-frame ones; the method was immunoSEQ multiplex PCR. The sample has approximately 650,000 clones, around 95% seen once; the top ten hold 0.085% to 0.11%. The V gene's germline CDR1 is SGHDT and CDR2 YYEEEE. With 4 bases removed from V and 4 bases from J, the gap between germline ends came to 11 bases. The CDR3 covers 13 residues. The sequenced sample consisted of naive CD8+ T cells sorted from blood. V usage is TRBV5-6 and J usage is TRBJ1-2; D call uncertain. This TCR came from a woman aged 25 to 45 in good health. CDR3 DNA: TGTGCCAGCAGCACGGAGGACTTCTATGGCTACACCTTC. Its translation: CASSTEDFYGYTF.